Below, 5 T cell receptor beta chains from the same sample are listed, as sequenced in a study of naive and memory T cell subsets. The beta constant-region primer was an equimolar mix of two oligonucleotides covering TRBC1 and TRBC2. TCRdb independently ran MiXCR on the UMI-ligation and nested PCR reads; one entry per CDR3 protein. The table has 70,000 to 95,000 distinct CDR3 sequences, 7% seen once. What was sequenced was central memory CD4+ T cells from blood. These receptors were taken from a human donor in good health.

This clonotype was detected a few times. This sequence joins TRBV4-2 and TRBJ2-5, with 14 bases fitting TRBD2. The ends lost 0 bases at V and 6 bases at J; junction bases unmatched: 9. This CDR3 comprises 18 residues. Germline lookup yields CDR1 LGHNA and CDR2 YNFKEQ. The CDR3 spells CASSQEYRLAGGPQTQYF. The CDR3 DNA is TGTGCCAGCAGCCAAGAATATCGACTAGCGGGAGGGCCACAGACCCAGTACTTC.

In this sample, this clonotype turned up a few times. The J gene is TRBJ2-2, the V gene TRBV14; TRBD1 is a possible D gene (6 bases). Trimming stripped 5 bases from V and 6 bases from J, with 16 bases between. The germline gives CDR1 SGHDN, CDR2 FVKESK. This CDR3 has 15 residues. The CDR3 DNA reads TGTGCCAGCAGCGTTCTGGACAGTGCTCCCGGGGAGCTGTTTTTT. This encodes CASSVLDSAPGELFF.

J is TRBJ2-1 and V is TRBV10-3; D might be TRBD2 (6 bases). The V gene's germline CDR1 is ENHRY and CDR2 SYGVKD. V lost 3 bases and J 12 bases, leaving 21 bases between the germline ends. There are 15 residues in the CDR3. CDR3 in DNA: TGTGCCATCAGTGATAGCGGCGGGATACGCGTTGTGCAGTTCTTC. Amino acid sequence: CAISDSGGIRVVQFF.

This rearrangement joins TRBV11-2 to TRBJ1-1; possibly TRBD1 for D (5 bases). The CDR3 covers 16 residues. V was trimmed by 1 base and J by 0 bases, leaving 12 bases between them. Germline CDR1 reads SGHAT; CDR2 reads FQNNGV. CDR3 in DNA: TGTGCCAGCAGCTTAGGTTACAGGAGGCTGAACACTGAAGCTTTCTTT. It translates to CASSLGYRRLNTEAFF.

This clonotype was detected a few times. The chain combines TRBV2 with TRBJ2-3; 8 bases are a match to TRBD2. The CDR3 totals 14 residues. The V gene end was trimmed by 4 bases and the J gene end by 4 bases; junction bases not matched to a gene: 4. The germline V gene has CDR1 SNHLY and CDR2 FYNNEI. In DNA, the CDR3 is TGTGCCAGCAGTGTATCGGGAGGGTCAGATACGCAGTATTTT. This encodes CASSVSGGSDTQYF.